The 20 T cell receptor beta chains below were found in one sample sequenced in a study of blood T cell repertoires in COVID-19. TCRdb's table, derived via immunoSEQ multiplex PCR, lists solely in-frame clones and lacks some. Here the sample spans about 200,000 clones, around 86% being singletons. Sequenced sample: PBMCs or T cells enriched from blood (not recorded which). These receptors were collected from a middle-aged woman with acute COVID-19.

The CDR3 nucleotides are TGTGCCAGCAGTTACTCGAAAACGGGAGTCGGCTCCTACGAGCAGTACTTC. Its protein product is CASSYSKTGVGSYEQYF. The chain has TRBV6-2 or TRBV6-3 and TRBJ2-7; D may be TRBD2 (6 bases). Trimming left V 0 bases short and J 0 bases short, with 15 bases between. CDR3 length equals 17 residues. Germline V lookup: CDR1 MNHEY, CDR2 SVGEGT.

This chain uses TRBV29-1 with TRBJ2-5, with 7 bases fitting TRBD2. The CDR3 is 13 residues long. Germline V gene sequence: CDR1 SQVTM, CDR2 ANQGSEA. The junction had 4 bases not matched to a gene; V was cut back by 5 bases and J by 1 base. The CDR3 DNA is TGCAGCGTTCCGACTAGCAGCCAAGAGACCCAGTACTTC. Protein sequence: CSVPTSSQETQYF.

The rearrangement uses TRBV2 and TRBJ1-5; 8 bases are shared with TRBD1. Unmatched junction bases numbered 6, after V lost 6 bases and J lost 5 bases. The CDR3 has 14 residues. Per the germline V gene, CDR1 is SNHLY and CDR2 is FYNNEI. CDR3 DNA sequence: TGTGCCAGCAGGACTGGACAGGGCGATCAGCCCCAGCATTTT. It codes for CASRTGQGDQPQHF. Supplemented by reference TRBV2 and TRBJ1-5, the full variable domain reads EPEVTQTPSHQVTQMGQEVILRCVPISNHLYFYWYRQILGQKVEFLVSFYNNEISEKSEIFDDQFSVERPDGSNFTLKIRSTKLEDSAMYFCASRTGQGDQPQHFGDGTRLSIL.

The CDR3 protein is CASSPSGRVVDEQYF. The CDR3 bases are TGCGCCAGCAGCCCCTCGGGCAGGGTTGTCGACGAGCAGTACTTC. This chain links TRBV5-1 with TRBJ2-7; TRBD1 might be the D (5 bases). Trimming stripped 4 bases from V and 5 bases from J, with 19 bases between. Germline loops: CDR1 SGHRS, CDR2 YFSETQ. This CDR3 has 15 residues.

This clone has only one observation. The CDR3: CASSLVGRGGSNSPLHF. CDR3 nucleotides: TGTGCCAGCAGCTTAGTAGGTCGCGGGGGGTCTAATTCACCCCTCCACTTT. This rearrangement joins TRBV11-2 to TRBJ1-6, with D possibly matching TRBD1 (5 bases). CDR1 and CDR2 (germline): SGHAT, FQNNGV. V shed 1 base and J shed 6 bases, with 16 bases lying between them. The CDR3 is 17 residues long.

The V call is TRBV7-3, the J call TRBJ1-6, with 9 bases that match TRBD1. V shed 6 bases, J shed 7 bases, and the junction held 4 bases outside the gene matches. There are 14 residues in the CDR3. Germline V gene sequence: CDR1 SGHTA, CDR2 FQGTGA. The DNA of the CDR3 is TGTGCCAGCAGGCTAGGGACAGGGAATTCACCCCTCCACTTT. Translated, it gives CASRLGTGNSPLHF.

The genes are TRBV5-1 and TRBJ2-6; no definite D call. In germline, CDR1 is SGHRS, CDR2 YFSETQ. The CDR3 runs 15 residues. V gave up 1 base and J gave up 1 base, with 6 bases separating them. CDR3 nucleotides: TGCGCCAGCAGCTTGACGGAGTCTGGGGCCAACGTCCTGACTTTC. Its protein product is CASSLTESGANVLTF.

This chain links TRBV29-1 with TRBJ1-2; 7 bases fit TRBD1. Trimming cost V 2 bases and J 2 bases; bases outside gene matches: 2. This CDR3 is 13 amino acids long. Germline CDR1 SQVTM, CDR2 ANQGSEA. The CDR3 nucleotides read TGCAGCGTTGAACTGACAGGGAACTATGGCTACACCTTC. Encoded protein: CSVELTGNYGYTF.

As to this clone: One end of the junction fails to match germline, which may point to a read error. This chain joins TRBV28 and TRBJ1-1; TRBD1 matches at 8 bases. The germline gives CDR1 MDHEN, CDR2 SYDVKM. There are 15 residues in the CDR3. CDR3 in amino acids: CAGSLEHRGGTEAFF. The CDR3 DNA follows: TGTGCCGGCAGTTTAGAGCACAGGGGGGGCACTGAAGCTTTCTTT.

The CDR3 DNA sequence: TGTGCCAGCAGCCAAGATCTAGGTCTTACTAATGAAAAACTGTTTTTT. Protein: CASSQDLGLTNEKLFF. This chain joins TRBV14 and TRBJ1-4; D gene ambiguous. The CDR3 runs 16 residues. V shed 0 bases and J shed 2 bases, with 10 bases lying between them. Germline CDR1 is SGHDN and CDR2 is FVKESK.

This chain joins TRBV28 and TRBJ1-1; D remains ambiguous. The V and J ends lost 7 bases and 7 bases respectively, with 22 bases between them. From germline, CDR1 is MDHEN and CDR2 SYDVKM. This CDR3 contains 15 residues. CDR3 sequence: CASTLRGRLIFEAFF. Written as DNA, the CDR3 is TGTGCCAGCACGCTTCGGGGTCGCTTGATCTTTGAAGCTTTCTTT. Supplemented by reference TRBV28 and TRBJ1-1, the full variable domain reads DVKVTQSSRYLVKRTGEKVFLECVQDMDHENMFWYRQDPGLGLRLIYFSYDVKMKEKGDIPEGYSVSREKKERFSLILESASTNQTSMYLCASTLRGRLIFEAFFGQGTRLTVV.

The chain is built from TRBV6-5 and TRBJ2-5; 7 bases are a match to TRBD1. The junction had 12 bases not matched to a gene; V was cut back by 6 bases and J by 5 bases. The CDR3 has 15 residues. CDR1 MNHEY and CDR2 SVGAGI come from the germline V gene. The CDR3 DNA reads TGTGCCAGCAGCCCCCCAGGGGGACCTCGGGAGACCCAGTACTTC. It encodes CASSPPGGPRETQYF.

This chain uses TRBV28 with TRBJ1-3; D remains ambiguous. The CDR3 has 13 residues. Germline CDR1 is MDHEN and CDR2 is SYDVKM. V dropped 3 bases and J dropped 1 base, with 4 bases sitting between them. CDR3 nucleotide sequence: TGTGCCAGCAGTTTGACTTCTGGAAACACCATATATTTT. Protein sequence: CASSLTSGNTIYF. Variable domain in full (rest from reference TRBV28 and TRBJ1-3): DVKVTQSSRYLVKRTGEKVFLECVQDMDHENMFWYRQDPGLGLRLIYFSYDVKMKEKGDIPEGYSVSREKKERFSLILESASTNQTSMYLCASSLTSGNTIYFGEGSWLTVV.

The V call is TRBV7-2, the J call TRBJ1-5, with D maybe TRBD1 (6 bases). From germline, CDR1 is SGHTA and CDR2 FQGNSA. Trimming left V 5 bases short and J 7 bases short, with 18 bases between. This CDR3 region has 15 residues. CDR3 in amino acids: CASSPVGGDRQPQHF. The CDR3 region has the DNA TGTGCCAGCAGCCCGGTGGGCGGCGACAGGCAGCCCCAGCATTTT.

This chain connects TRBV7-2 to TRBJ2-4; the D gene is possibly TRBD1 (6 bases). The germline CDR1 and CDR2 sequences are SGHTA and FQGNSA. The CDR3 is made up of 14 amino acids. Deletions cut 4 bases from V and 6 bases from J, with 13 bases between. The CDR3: CASSYSRDTNIQYF. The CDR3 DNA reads TGTGCCAGCAGCTATTCAAGGGACACAAACATTCAGTACTTC.

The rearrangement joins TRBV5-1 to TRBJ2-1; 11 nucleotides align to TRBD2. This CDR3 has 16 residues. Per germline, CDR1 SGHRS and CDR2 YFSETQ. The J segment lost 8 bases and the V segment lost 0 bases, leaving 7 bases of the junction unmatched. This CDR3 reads CASSLGSSGRRDEQFF. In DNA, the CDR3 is TGCGCCAGCAGCTTGGGTTCTAGCGGGAGGAGGGATGAGCAGTTCTTC.

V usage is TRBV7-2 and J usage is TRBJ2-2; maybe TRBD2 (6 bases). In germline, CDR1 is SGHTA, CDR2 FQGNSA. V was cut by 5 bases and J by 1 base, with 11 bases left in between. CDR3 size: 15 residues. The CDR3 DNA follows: TGTGCCAGCAGCCGGGACTCCCTGAACACCGGGGAGCTGTTTTTT. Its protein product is CASSRDSLNTGELFF.

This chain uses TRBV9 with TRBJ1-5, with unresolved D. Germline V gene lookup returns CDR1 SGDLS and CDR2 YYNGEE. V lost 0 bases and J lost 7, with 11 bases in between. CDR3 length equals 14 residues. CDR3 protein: CASSVGATVQPQHF. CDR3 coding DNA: TGTGCCAGCAGCGTAGGAGCGACGGTACAGCCCCAGCATTTT.

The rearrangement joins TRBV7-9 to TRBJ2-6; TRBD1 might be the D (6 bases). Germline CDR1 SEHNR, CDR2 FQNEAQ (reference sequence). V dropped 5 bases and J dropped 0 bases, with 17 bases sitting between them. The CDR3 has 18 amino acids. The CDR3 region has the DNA TGTGCCAGCAGCATAACAGGGTTGTCCGGCTCTGGGGCCAACGTCCTGACTTTC. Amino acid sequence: CASSITGLSGSGANVLTF.

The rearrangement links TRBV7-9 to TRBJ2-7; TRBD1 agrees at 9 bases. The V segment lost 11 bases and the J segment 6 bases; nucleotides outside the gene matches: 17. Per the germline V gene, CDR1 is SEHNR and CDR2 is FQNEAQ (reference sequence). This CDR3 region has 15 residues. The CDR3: CARLRGGQGFREQYF. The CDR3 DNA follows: TGTGCCCGTCTAAGGGGTGGACAGGGGTTCCGCGAGCAGTACTTC.